Following are 27 T cell receptor beta chains from one sample sequenced in a study of T cell changes during pregnancy in multiple sclerosis. The data were produced by immunoSEQ multiplex PCR, yet TCRdb's version contains in-frame clones alone and is incomplete. Altogether 70,000 to 90,000 clones are present, around 93% being singletons, with the ten largest covering under 1.3%. The material sequenced was peripheral blood, taken in the first trimester of pregnancy. These receptors all come from a female donor with multiple sclerosis, enrolled in a pregnancy study.

This chain joins TRBV14 and TRBJ2-7; 14 nucleotides line up with TRBD2. This CDR3 region has 17 residues. The trim removed 1 base at V and 3 bases at J, leaving 5 bases unmatched. CDR1 and CDR2 from the germline V gene are SGHDN and FVKESK. For the CDR3, the DNA is TGTGCCAGCAGCCAAGTACCCGGACTAGCGGGAGGCTACGAGCAGTACTTC. Translating gives CASSQVPGLAGGYEQYF.

This clone has only one observation. V is TRBV28 and J is TRBJ2-3; 8 bases are shared with TRBD2. The trim removed 5 bases at V and 4 bases at J, leaving 8 bases unmatched. This CDR3 comprises 15 residues. Per the germline V gene, CDR1 is MDHEN and CDR2 is SYDVKM. In DNA, the CDR3 is TGTGCCAGCAGTCCCAGCGGGAGAGGGGCAGATACGCAGTATTTT. Translation gives CASSPSGRGADTQYF. The variable domain in full, with the rest retrieved from reference TRBV28 and TRBJ2-3, is DVKVTQSSRYLVKRTGEKVFLECVQDMDHENMFWYRQDPGLGLRLIYFSYDVKMKEKGDIPEGYSVSREKKERFSLILESASTNQTSMYLCASSPSGRGADTQYFGPGTRLTVL.

The CDR3: CASSSKGTVSWELFF. The CDR3 nucleotides are TGTGCCAGCAGCTCCAAAGGGACAGTTTCCTGGGAGCTGTTTTTT. This rearrangement joins TRBV27 to TRBJ2-2, with 7 bases fitting TRBD1. V trimming: 6 bases; J trimming: 9 bases; junction bases outside the gene matches: 13. CDR1 MNHEY and CDR2 SMNVEV come from the germline V gene (reference sequence). There are 15 residues in the CDR3.

The genes are TRBV7-3 and TRBJ1-2; 7 bases map to TRBD1. The germline CDR1 and CDR2 sequences are SGHTA and FQGTGA. The J segment lost 8 bases and the V segment lost 5 bases, leaving 8 bases of the junction unmatched. This CDR3 spans 13 amino acids. The CDR3: CASSPNQGGGYTF. The CDR3 DNA follows: TGTGCCAGCAGCCCCAACCAGGGGGGAGGCTACACCTTC.

V gene TRBV7-8 combines with J gene TRBJ2-1; tentative D call: TRBD1 (5 bases). The CDR3 extends over 16 amino acids. CDR1 is SGHVS and CDR2 is FQNEAQ in the germline V gene. V lost 5 bases to trimming and J lost 2 bases, with 16 bases between them. The CDR3 DNA follows: TGTGCCAGCAGCCGACAGCCCGGTCCCCCCTACAATGAGCAGTTCTTC. This sequence encodes CASSRQPGPPYNEQFF.

V is TRBV5-1 and J is TRBJ2-7; 8 bases are shared with TRBD2. With V trimmed by 0 bases and J by 2 bases, 7 bases remained unmatched. This CDR3 region has 16 residues. CDR1 is SGHRS, CDR2 YFSETQ, per germline. The CDR3 DNA reads as TGCGCCAGCAGCTTGGCCCCTAGCGGGTTAACCTACGAGCAGTACTTC. Protein: CASSLAPSGLTYEQYF.

This chain links TRBV5-1 with TRBJ1-1; 7 positions agree with TRBD1. The trim removed 5 bases at V and 5 bases at J, leaving 15 bases unmatched. Germline values: CDR1 SGHRS, CDR2 YFSETQ. The CDR3 is 16 amino acids. The CDR3 bases are TGCGCCAGCAGACCAGGGACAGCCAACGGGGGTACTGAAGCTTTCTTT. Protein product: CASRPGTANGGTEAFF.

This chain joins TRBV6-5 and TRBJ2-7; tentative D call: TRBD2 (5 bases). The germline V gene encodes CDR1 MNHEY and CDR2 SVGAGI. The CDR3 runs to 14 residues. V was cut by 5 bases and J by 1 base, with 12 bases left in between. The CDR3 DNA is TGTGCCAGCAGTGTGGGAGTGCGATCCTACGAGCAGTACTTC. This translates into CASSVGVRSYEQYF.

In its sample, this clone was seen once. V usage is TRBV18 and J usage is TRBJ2-5; 9 nucleotides agree with TRBD1. CDR1 is KGHSH and CDR2 is LQKENI in the germline V gene. The CDR3 is made up of 13 amino acids. Trimming at V came to 4 bases and at J to 4 bases, leaving 1 base not matched to a gene. The DNA for the CDR3 is TGTGCCAGCTCACAGGGACAGGGAGAGACCCAGTACTTC. The encoded protein is CASSQGQGETQYF. Full variable domain (outside the CDR3, taken from reference TRBV18 and TRBJ2-5): NAGVMQNPRHLVRRRGQEARLRCSPMKGHSHVYWYRQLPEEGLKFMVYLQKENIIDESGMPKERFSAEFPKEGPSILRIQQVVRGDSAAYFCASSQGQGETQYFGPGTRLLVL.

The V gene is TRBV5-1, the J gene TRBJ1-1; D remains ambiguous. This CDR3 has 14 amino acids. V was trimmed by 2 bases and J by 4 bases, leaving 12 bases between them. The germline V gene has CDR1 SGHRS and CDR2 YFSETQ. The CDR3 region has the DNA TGCGCCAGCAGCTTCGGCGGAGGTAGCACTGAAGCTTTCTTT. It yields the protein CASSFGGGSTEAFF.

The V call is TRBV27, the J call TRBJ2-7, with 10 bases matching TRBD2. Per the germline V gene, CDR1 is MNHEY and CDR2 is SMNVEV (reference sequence). The V gene end was trimmed by 5 bases and the J gene end by 11 bases; junction bases not matched to a gene: 12. The CDR3 has 14 residues. CDR3 sequence: CASSPGTSVAREYF. The CDR3 nucleotides are TGTGCCAGCAGTCCCGGGACTAGCGTCGCGAGGGAGTACTTC.

This chain uses TRBV27 with TRBJ2-3; possible D gene TRBD1, 5 bases. CDR1 MNHEY and CDR2 SMNVEV come from the germline V gene (reference sequence). The CDR3 has 15 amino acids. V lost 6 bases and J 0 bases, leaving 13 bases between the germline ends. In nucleotides, the CDR3 is TGTGCCAGCAGCCTGACAGCTACTAGCACAGATACGCAGTATTTT. Translation: CASSLTATSTDTQYF.

The genes are TRBV6-4 and TRBJ2-1; 12 positions agree with TRBD2. After removal of 8 bases from V and 4 bases from J, the junction contained 3 bases not matched to a gene. The CDR3 runs to 14 residues. Germline CDR1 and CDR2: MRHNA and SNTAGT. The CDR3 reads CASETSGRYNEQFF. The DNA of the CDR3 is TGTGCCAGCGAAACTAGCGGGAGGTACAATGAGCAGTTCTTC.

CDR3 bases: TGTGCCAGCAGTGCCGAGGCACAGGGGGTCTCGATGAACACTGAAGCTTTCTTT. This gives the protein CASSAEAQGVSMNTEAFF. The genes are TRBV27 and TRBJ1-1; TRBD1 matches at 8 bases. The length of the CDR3 is 18 residues. The J segment lost 0 bases and the V segment lost 5 bases, leaving 14 bases of the junction unmatched. Germline CDR1 MNHEY, CDR2 SMNVEV (reference sequence).

The chain joins TRBV27 to TRBJ2-7; D is possibly TRBD2 (7 bases). The CDR3 sequence is 15 residues long. Trimming removed 5 bases from V and 7 bases from J, with 21 bases in between. CDR1 is MNHEY and CDR2 is SMNVEV in the germline V gene (reference sequence). The CDR3 DNA reads as TGTGCCAGCAGTCCCGGGACATCTCCCGGGAGGGAGCAGTACTTC. Protein sequence: CASSPGTSPGREQYF.

V is TRBV7-3 and J is TRBJ2-2, with 7 bases fitting TRBD1. This CDR3 is built from 15 residues. The V gene end was trimmed by 4 bases and the J gene end by 5 bases; junction bases not matched to a gene: 7. The germline V gene encodes CDR1 SGHTA and CDR2 FQGTGA. The DNA for the CDR3 is TGTGCCAGCAGCTCTCAGGGGGTTAGGACCGGGGAGCTGTTTTTT. Its protein product is CASSSQGVRTGELFF.

This sequence joins TRBV5-1 and TRBJ1-2, with a tentative D call TRBD1 (5 bases). The CDR3 loop spans 13 amino acids. The germline V gene encodes CDR1 SGHRS and CDR2 YFSETQ. Trimming shortened V by 4 bases and J by 4 bases, and 11 bases separated the two germline ends. For the CDR3, the DNA is TGCGCCAGCAGCGACTGGGACTTCTATGGCTACACCTTC. Its protein is CASSDWDFYGYTF. Filled out from reference TRBV5-1 and TRBJ1-2, the complete variable domain reads KAGVTQTPRYLIKTRGQQVTLSCSPISGHRSVSWYQQTPGQGLQFLFEYFSETQRNKGNFPGRFSGRQFSNSRSEMNVSTLELGDSALYLCASSDWDFYGYTFGSGTRLTVV.

V is TRBV7-8 and J is TRBJ2-6; 9 bases map to TRBD1. In germline, CDR1 is SGHVS, CDR2 FQNEAQ. The CDR3 is made up of 18 amino acids. The junction had 5 bases not matched to a gene; V was cut back by 2 bases and J by 0 bases. In DNA form, the CDR3 reads TGTGCCAGCAGCTTATGGGACAGGGTTGACTCTGGGGCCAACGTCCTGACTTTC. Its protein is CASSLWDRVDSGANVLTF.

The chain combines TRBV19 with TRBJ1-2, with TRBD1 matching over 11 bases. The CDR3 length is 15 residues. Trimming at V came to 3 bases and at J to 8 bases, leaving 8 bases not matched to a gene. CDR1 and CDR2 (germline): LNHDA, SQIVND (reference sequence). The CDR3 DNA reads TGTGCCAGTAGTATGAACGGACAGGGGGCAGAAGGCTACACCTTC. Translated, it gives CASSMNGQGAEGYTF.

This chain joins TRBV9 and TRBJ1-2; 8 nucleotides line up with TRBD1. J lost 6 bases, V lost 3 bases, and 4 bases had no gene match. This CDR3 comprises 13 residues. Germline V gene data show CDR1 as SGDLS and CDR2 as YYNGEE. The chain's CDR3 is CASSAGGGNGYTF. CDR3 bases: TGTGCCAGCAGCGCAGGGGGCGGGAATGGCTACACCTTC.

The chain links TRBV6-5 to TRBJ1-1, with TRBD1 matching over 7 bases. CDR1 is MNHEY, CDR2 SVGAGI, per germline. This CDR3 is 16 amino acids long. Losses at the gene ends were 1 base for V and 3 bases for J; bases not matched to a gene: 8. CDR3 sequence: CASSYLSRGRDTEAFF. CDR3 coding DNA: TGTGCCAGCAGTTACTTGTCGAGGGGGCGCGACACTGAAGCTTTCTTT.

This clone appeared a single time. The chain is built from TRBV7-2 and TRBJ1-4; 8 nucleotides align to TRBD1. This CDR3 comprises 14 residues. CDR1 and CDR2 from the germline V gene are SGHTA and FQGNSA. Trimming at V came to 5 bases and at J to 5 bases, leaving 4 bases not matched to a gene. The CDR3 loop reads CASSPDRANEKLFF. For the CDR3, the DNA is TGTGCCAGCAGCCCGGACAGGGCGAATGAAAAACTGTTTTTT. Full variable domain (rest looked up from reference TRBV7-2 and TRBJ1-4): GAGVSQSPSNKVTEKGKDVELRCDPISGHTALYWYRQSLGQGLEFLIYFQGNSAPDKSGLPSDRFSAERTGGSVSTLTIQRTQQEDSAVYLCASSPDRANEKLFFGSGTQLSVL.

The rearrangement uses TRBV6-6 and TRBJ2-1; a possible D gene is TRBD1 (6 bases). The V end was cut by 6 bases, the J end by 6 bases, with 18 bases between. The CDR3 consists of 15 residues. CDR1 and CDR2 (germline): MNHNY, SVGAGI (reference sequence). The CDR3 DNA follows: TGTGCCAGCAGGCCCGGGACACGAAAAGGCAATGAGCAGTTCTTC. Residues: CASRPGTRKGNEQFF.

The J gene is TRBJ2-2, the V gene TRBV11-2; 8 bases match TRBD2. The germline V gene has CDR1 SGHAT and CDR2 FQNNGV. V shed 5 bases and J 0 bases; nucleotides not matched to a gene: 14. This CDR3 has 19 amino acids. The CDR3 bases are TGTGCCAGCAGCCAGCCCTGGGGTAGCGGGACTCCGAACACCGGGGAGCTGTTTTTT. This sequence encodes CASSQPWGSGTPNTGELFF.

The rearrangement joins TRBV2 to TRBJ2-5, with TRBD2 matching over 9 bases. The CDR3 runs 15 residues. Trimming took 5 bases from V and 2 from J; bases not matched to a gene: 6. Looked up from germline, CDR1 is SNHLY and CDR2 is FYNNEI. This CDR3 is CASSNSGSGQETQYF. The CDR3 DNA reads as TGTGCCAGCAGTAATAGCGGGAGTGGGCAAGAGACCCAGTACTTC.

This clone was counted a few times. V gene TRBV30 combines with J gene TRBJ2-1; TRBD2 matches at 15 bases. This CDR3 spans 13 amino acids. V lost 5 bases to trimming and J lost 7 bases; unmatched junction nucleotides: 0. Looked up from germline, CDR1 is GTSNPN and CDR2 is SVGIG (reference sequence). The CDR3 coding sequence is TGTGCCTGGGGGACTAGCGGGAGGAATGAGCAGTTCTTC. Translation gives CAWGTSGRNEQFF.

The gene calls are TRBV27 and TRBJ1-5; perhaps TRBD1 as D (5 bases). V gave up 10 bases and J gave up 1 base, with 20 bases separating them. CDR3 length: 16 residues. Germline CDR1 MNHEY, CDR2 SMNVEV (reference sequence). The CDR3 coding sequence is TGTGCCACCTGGGGGGTGGGTGGGGGAAGCAATCAGCCCCAGCATTTT. Its protein is CATWGVGGGSNQPQHF.